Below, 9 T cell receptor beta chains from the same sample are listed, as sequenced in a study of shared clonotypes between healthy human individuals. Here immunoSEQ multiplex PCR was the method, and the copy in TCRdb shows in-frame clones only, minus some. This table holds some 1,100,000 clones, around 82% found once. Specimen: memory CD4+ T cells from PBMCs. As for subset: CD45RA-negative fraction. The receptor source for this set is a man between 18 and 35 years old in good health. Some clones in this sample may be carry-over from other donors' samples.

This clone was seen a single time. The CDR3 loop is CASSIPGQGTYEQYF. DNA for the CDR3: TGTGCCAGCAGTATACCGGGACAGGGGACCTACGAGCAGTACTTC. The chain employs TRBV28 and TRBJ2-7; TRBD1 matches at 10 bases. The ends lost 5 bases at V and 2 bases at J; junction bases unmatched: 6. Germline V gives CDR1 MDHEN, CDR2 SYDVKM. The CDR3 length is 15 residues.

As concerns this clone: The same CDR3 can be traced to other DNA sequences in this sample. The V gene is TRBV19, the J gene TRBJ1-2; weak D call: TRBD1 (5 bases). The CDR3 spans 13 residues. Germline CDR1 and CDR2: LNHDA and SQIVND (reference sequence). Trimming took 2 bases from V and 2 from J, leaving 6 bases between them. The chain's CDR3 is CASSIQGNYGYTF. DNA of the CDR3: TGTGCCAGTAGTATACAGGGAAACTATGGCTACACCTTC.

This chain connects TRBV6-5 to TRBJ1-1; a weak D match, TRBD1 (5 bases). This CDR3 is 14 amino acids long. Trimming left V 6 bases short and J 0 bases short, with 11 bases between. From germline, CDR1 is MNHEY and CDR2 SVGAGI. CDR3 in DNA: TGTGCCAGCAGGGAACAGGTTATGAACACTGAAGCTTTCTTT. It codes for CASREQVMNTEAFF.

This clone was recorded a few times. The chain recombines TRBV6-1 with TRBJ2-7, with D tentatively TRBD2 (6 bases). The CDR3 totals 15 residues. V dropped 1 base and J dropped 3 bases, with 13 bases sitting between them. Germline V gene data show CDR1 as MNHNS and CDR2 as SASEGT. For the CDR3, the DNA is TGTGCCAGCAGTGAAGGTGGAGGGAGAGGCTACGAGCAGTACTTC. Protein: CASSEGGGRGYEQYF.

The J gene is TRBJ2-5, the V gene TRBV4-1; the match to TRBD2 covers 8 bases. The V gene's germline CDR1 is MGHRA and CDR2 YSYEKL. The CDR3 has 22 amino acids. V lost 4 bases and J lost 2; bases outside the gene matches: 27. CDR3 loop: CASSPAPRGRGPLADLQETQYF. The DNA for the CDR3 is TGCGCCAGCAGCCCCGCGCCCAGGGGCAGGGGACCACTAGCGGATCTTCAAGAGACCCAGTACTTC.

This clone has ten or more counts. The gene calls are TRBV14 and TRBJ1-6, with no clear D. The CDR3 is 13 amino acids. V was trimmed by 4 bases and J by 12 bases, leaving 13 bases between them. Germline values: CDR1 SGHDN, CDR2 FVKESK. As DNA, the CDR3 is TGTGCCAGCAGCCGTCACAGCCTCAGACCCCTCCACTTT. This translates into CASSRHSLRPLHF.

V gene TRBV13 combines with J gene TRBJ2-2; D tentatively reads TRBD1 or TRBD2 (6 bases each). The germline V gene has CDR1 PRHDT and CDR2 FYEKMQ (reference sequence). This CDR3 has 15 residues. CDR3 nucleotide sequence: TGTGCGCAGACGGGGGCAGAGTTGAACACCGGGGAGCTGTTTTTT. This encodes CAQTGAELNTGELFF.

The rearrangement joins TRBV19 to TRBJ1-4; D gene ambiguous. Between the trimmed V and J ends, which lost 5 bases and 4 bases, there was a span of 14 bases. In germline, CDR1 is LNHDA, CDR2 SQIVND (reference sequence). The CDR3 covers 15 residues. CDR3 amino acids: CASSPQQLFNEKLFF. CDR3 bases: TGTGCCAGTAGTCCTCAACAGCTCTTTAATGAAAAACTGTTTTTT. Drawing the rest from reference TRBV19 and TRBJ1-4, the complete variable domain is DGGITQSPKYLFRKEGQNVTLSCEQNLNHDAMYWYRQDPGQGLRLIYYSQIVNDFQKGDIAEGYSVSREKKESFPLTVTSAQKNPTAFYLCASSPQQLFNEKLFFGSGTQLSVL.

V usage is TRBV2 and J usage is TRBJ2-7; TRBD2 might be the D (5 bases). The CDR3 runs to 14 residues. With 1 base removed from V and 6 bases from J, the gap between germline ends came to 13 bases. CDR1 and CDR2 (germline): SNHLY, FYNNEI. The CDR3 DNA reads TGTGCCAGCAGTGAAGAAGGGAGACTAAGCGAGCAGTACTTC. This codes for CASSEEGRLSEQYF.